This is a list of T cell receptor beta chains from one sample in a study of response to subunit inactivated influenza vaccine. TCRdb reprocessed the RT-PCR reads via MiXCR and lists one record per CDR3 protein. The repertoire holds 450,000 to 600,000 distinct CDR3 sequences, with approximately 7.7% as singletons. The sequenced sample was PBMCs from blood, obtained around 2 years after vaccination. These receptors originate from a man between 50 and 70 years old who received an inactivated influenza vaccine. Both conserved end residues are part of each CDR3. Fields, in order: CDR3 protein, J gene, V gene, CDR3 length.

CDR3: CASCIGADATNEKLFF
J: TRBJ1-4
V: TRBV5-1
length: 16

CDR3: CASSLEGGLETQYF
J: TRBJ2-5
V: TRBV7-8
length: 14

CDR3: CASSQDSGKDTQYF
J: TRBJ2-3
V: TRBV4-3
length: 14

CDR3: CSARDTYWAASNTEAFF
J: TRBJ1-1
V: TRBV20-1
length: 17

CDR3: CASSLASAGGTDTQYF
J: TRBJ2-3
V: TRBV5-1
length: 16

CDR3: CASSEAGGARTEAFF
J: TRBJ1-1
V: TRBV6-1
length: 15

CDR3: CASSLGQGNRYTF
J: TRBJ1-2
V: TRBV7-9
length: 13

CDR3: CASSLDTSYNEQFF
J: TRBJ2-1
V: TRBV7-9
length: 14

CDR3: CATSRGRLNTGELFF
J: TRBJ2-2
V: TRBV15
length: 15

CDR3: CSARGFTSGSYEQYF
J: TRBJ2-7
V: TRBV20-1
length: 15

CDR3: CASSTQGGGQETQYF
J: TRBJ2-5
V: TRBV5-1
length: 15

CDR3: CASSLPGRLFRPLHF
J: TRBJ1-6
V: TRBV5-6
length: 15

CDR3: CASSENKGRFADAQYF
J: TRBJ2-3
V: TRBV25-1
length: 16

CDR3: CAWSSGTHTGELFF
J: TRBJ2-2
V: TRBV30
length: 14

CDR3: CAIRGTRQETQYF
J: TRBJ2-5
V: TRBV10-3
length: 13

CDR3: CASSLGGGRGQYF
J: TRBJ2-5
V: TRBV12-3/TRBV12-4
length: 13

CDR3: CASSEDGGSTEAFF
J: TRBJ1-1
V: TRBV3-1
length: 14

CDR3: CASSSRGLGGGGPSDTQYF
J: TRBJ2-3
V: TRBV7-8
length: 19

CDR3: CASSPRQGESYEQYF
J: TRBJ2-7
V: TRBV12-3/TRBV12-4
length: 15

CDR3: CASSRDRAVTDTQYF
J: TRBJ2-3
V: TRBV5-1
length: 15

CDR3: CASSLNSVYEQYF
J: TRBJ2-7
V: TRBV18
length: 13

CDR3: CATSEGGENTQYF
J: TRBJ2-3
V: TRBV24-1
length: 13

CDR3: CASSTTGLAGAYEQYF
J: TRBJ2-7
V: TRBV7-2
length: 16

CDR3: CASSPPATRYEQFF
J: TRBJ2-1
V: TRBV18
length: 14

CDR3: CASSSTDYYEQYF
J: TRBJ2-7
V: TRBV2
length: 13

CDR3: CASSESQVTDTQYF
J: TRBJ2-3
V: TRBV10-1
length: 14

CDR3: CSAIDPGRVNQPQHF
J: TRBJ1-5
V: TRBV20-1
length: 15

CDR3: CASSYSGFSSETQYF
J: TRBJ2-5
V: TRBV6-5
length: 15

CDR3: CASSLTPTSQETQYF
J: TRBJ2-5
V: TRBV11-2
length: 15

CDR3: CASSLRGNTGYQETQYF
J: TRBJ2-5
V: TRBV11-2
length: 17

CDR3: CASSASGASEQFF
J: TRBJ2-1
V: TRBV7-9
length: 13

CDR3: CSAVQGGWYGYTF
J: TRBJ1-2
V: TRBV20-1
length: 13

CDR3: CASTLDGSSYEQYF
J: TRBJ2-7
V: TRBV7-9
length: 14

CDR3: CSAPSEGLTQYF
J: TRBJ2-5
V: TRBV20-1
length: 12

CDR3: CASSFYGLNEAFF
J: TRBJ1-1
V: TRBV7-2
length: 13

CDR3: CASSSQTGNYEQYF
J: TRBJ2-7
V: TRBV4-2
length: 14

CDR3: CASSPPEGETQYF
J: TRBJ2-5
V: TRBV7-9
length: 13

CDR3: CASSSGEGSYYSPLHF
J: TRBJ1-6
V: TRBV7-8
length: 16

CDR3: CASSGRGMDTQYF
J: TRBJ2-3
V: TRBV10-2
length: 13

CDR3: CASSQLGGSNNEQFF
J: TRBJ2-1
V: TRBV3-1
length: 15

CDR3: CASSMGQEQYF
J: TRBJ2-7
V: TRBV25-1
length: 11

CDR3: CASSRHRGTTPDTQYF
J: TRBJ2-3
V: TRBV6-1
length: 16